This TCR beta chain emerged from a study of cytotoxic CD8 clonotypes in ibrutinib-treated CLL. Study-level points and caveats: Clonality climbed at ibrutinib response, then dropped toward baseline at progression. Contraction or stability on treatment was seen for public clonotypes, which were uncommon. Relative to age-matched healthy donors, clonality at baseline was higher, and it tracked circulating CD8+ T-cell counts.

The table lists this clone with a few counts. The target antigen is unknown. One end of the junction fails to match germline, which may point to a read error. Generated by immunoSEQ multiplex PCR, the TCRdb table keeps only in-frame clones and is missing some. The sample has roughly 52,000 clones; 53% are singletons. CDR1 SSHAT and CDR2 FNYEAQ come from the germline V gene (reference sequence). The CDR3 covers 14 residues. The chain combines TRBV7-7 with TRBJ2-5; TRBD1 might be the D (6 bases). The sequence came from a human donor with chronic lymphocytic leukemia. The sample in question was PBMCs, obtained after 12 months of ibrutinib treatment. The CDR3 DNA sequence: TGTGCTAGCAGCTTAGGTACAGGGACGGAGACCCAGTACTTC. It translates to CASSLGTGTETQYF.